These T cell receptor beta chains were read from a single sample in a study of blood T cell repertoires in COVID-19. Using immunoSEQ multiplex PCR, the repertoire was profiled, and TCRdb retains in-frame clones only, with some absent. This repertoire shows roughly 26,000 clones, about 90% found once; its top ten account for roughly 2.8%. What was sequenced was peripheral blood. Receptors originate from a human donor in a cohort sampled during active COVID-19. CDR3s include the opening cysteine and the closing phenylalanine or tryptophan. The order of the fields is CDR3 DNA, CDR3 protein, clone size, D gene, V gene, J gene. The D gene is left open where the match is weak. Clone size is given for some rows only: seen once, a few or many times, or a class if the clone is expanded.

CDR3 DNA: TGTGCCAGCAGCCCCACAGGGGGGACTGAAGCTTTCTTT
CDR3 protein: CASSPTGGTEAFF
clone size: -
D gene: TRBD1
V gene: TRBV7-3
J gene: TRBJ1-1

CDR3 DNA: TGTGCCAGCAGCTTAGGTCGGGAACAAAGCGAAGCTTTCTTT
CDR3 protein: CASSLGREQSEAFF
clone size: -
D gene: -
V gene: TRBV11-2
J gene: TRBJ1-1

CDR3 DNA: TGTGCCAGCAGCTCGGGGTTGGGGACAGGGGGAACAGATACGCAGTATTTT
CDR3 protein: CASSSGLGTGGTDTQYF
clone size: -
D gene: TRBD1
V gene: TRBV5-5
J gene: TRBJ2-3

CDR3 DNA: TGTGCCAGCACCTTCCCTGCGGGGGGCCCAGAGACCCAGTACTTC
CDR3 protein: CASTFPAGGPETQYF
clone size: -
D gene: TRBD2
V gene: TRBV5-8
J gene: TRBJ2-5

CDR3 DNA: TGTGCCAGCAGCTTGGATTCCGGTTTCTGGAACACTGAAGCTTTCTTT
CDR3 protein: CASSLDSGFWNTEAFF
clone size: once
D gene: -
V gene: TRBV5-4
J gene: TRBJ1-1

CDR3 DNA: TGTGCCAGCACCCCGGGGGGCAGGGCCCAAAACATTCAGTACTTC
CDR3 protein: CASTPGGRAQNIQYF
clone size: -
D gene: -
V gene: TRBV28
J gene: TRBJ2-4

CDR3 DNA: TGCAGTGCTAGTCGGCGGGGGGGCCTCTACGAGCAGTACTTC
CDR3 protein: CSASRRGGLYEQYF
clone size: -
D gene: TRBD2
V gene: TRBV20-1
J gene: TRBJ2-7

CDR3 DNA: TGTGCCAGCAGCTTAGCGGGGACAGGGGAAGCTTTCTTT
CDR3 protein: CASSLAGTGEAFF
clone size: -
D gene: TRBD1
V gene: TRBV11-3
J gene: TRBJ1-1

CDR3 DNA: TGTGCCAGCAGTGACCCAACTAGCGGGGGGGCCAGTCCCCATGAGCAGTTCTTC
CDR3 protein: CASSDPTSGGASPHEQFF
clone size: -
D gene: TRBD2
V gene: TRBV25-1
J gene: TRBJ2-1

CDR3 DNA: TGTGCCAGCAGTCCTACAGTAAACTATGGCTACACCTTC
CDR3 protein: CASSPTVNYGYTF
clone size: -
D gene: -
V gene: TRBV6-4
J gene: TRBJ1-2

CDR3 DNA: TGTGCCAGCAGCCAAGAGCGGAGCGGCTACACCTTC
CDR3 protein: CASSQERSGYTF
clone size: -
D gene: -
V gene: TRBV3-1/TRBV3-2
J gene: TRBJ1-2

CDR3 DNA: TGCGCCAGCAGTTTGACTAGCTTTAACTCCTACGAGCAGTACTTC
CDR3 protein: CASSLTSFNSYEQYF
clone size: -
D gene: TRBD2
V gene: TRBV5-1
J gene: TRBJ2-7

CDR3 DNA: TGTGCCAGCAGTCGGACAGGGCATTCACCCCTCCACTTT
CDR3 protein: CASSRTGHSPLHF
clone size: -
D gene: TRBD1
V gene: TRBV12-3/TRBV12-4
J gene: TRBJ1-6

CDR3 DNA: TGTGCCAGCAGCTTAATCGGACTTAATGAAAAACTGTTTTTT
CDR3 protein: CASSLIGLNEKLFF
clone size: -
D gene: -
V gene: TRBV5-5
J gene: TRBJ1-4

CDR3 DNA: TGTGCCAGTAGTAGAGACAGGGGCTACGAGCAGTACTTC
CDR3 protein: CASSRDRGYEQYF
clone size: once
D gene: TRBD1
V gene: TRBV19
J gene: TRBJ2-7

CDR3 DNA: TGCGCCAGCAGCCAAGATCGAGACAGGGCTAGCACAGATACGCAGTATTTT
CDR3 protein: CASSQDRDRASTDTQYF
clone size: -
D gene: TRBD1
V gene: TRBV4-1
J gene: TRBJ2-3

CDR3 DNA: TGTGCCAGCAGCCAAGTCACAGGGGCGAACACTGAAGCTTTCTTT
CDR3 protein: CASSQVTGANTEAFF
clone size: -
D gene: TRBD1
V gene: TRBV3-1/TRBV3-2
J gene: TRBJ1-1

CDR3 DNA: TGTGCCAGTGGGGTACTAGATTTCAATGAGCAGTTCTTC
CDR3 protein: CASGVLDFNEQFF
clone size: -
D gene: -
V gene: TRBV2
J gene: TRBJ2-1

CDR3 DNA: TGTGCCAGCAGGACCCGGGAATACACTGAAGCTTTCTTT
CDR3 protein: CASRTREYTEAFF
clone size: -
D gene: -
V gene: TRBV12-3/TRBV12-4
J gene: TRBJ1-1

CDR3 DNA: TGTGCCAGCAGCCCTTACCTGGACACAAACACAGATACGCAGTATTTT
CDR3 protein: CASSPYLDTNTDTQYF
clone size: -
D gene: -
V gene: TRBV5-6
J gene: TRBJ2-3

CDR3 DNA: TGCGCCAGCAGCCCGGGACTAGCGGCTACCTACGAGCAGTACTTC
CDR3 protein: CASSPGLAATYEQYF
clone size: -
D gene: TRBD2
V gene: TRBV5-1
J gene: TRBJ2-7

CDR3 DNA: TGTGCCAGCAGCCTGGGACAGGGGGCAGGGGGCTACACCTTC
CDR3 protein: CASSLGQGAGGYTF
clone size: once
D gene: TRBD1
V gene: TRBV3-1/TRBV3-2
J gene: TRBJ1-2

CDR3 DNA: TGTGCCAGCAGCTTAACCGGATTAAGGGGGCGATTAAGTGGCTACACCTTC
CDR3 protein: CASSLTGLRGRLSGYTF
clone size: -
D gene: TRBD1
V gene: TRBV7-9
J gene: TRBJ1-2

CDR3 DNA: TGTGCCAGCAGCGCGGCAGGACTCTCCCTAGCCAAAAACATTCAGTACTTC
CDR3 protein: CASSAAGLSLAKNIQYF
clone size: -
D gene: -
V gene: TRBV5-6
J gene: TRBJ2-4

CDR3 DNA: TGTGCCAGCAGCCCCGATAGCGGGGGGGCCACAGATACGCAGTATTTT
CDR3 protein: CASSPDSGGATDTQYF
clone size: -
D gene: TRBD2
V gene: TRBV5-4
J gene: TRBJ2-3

CDR3 DNA: TGTGCCAGCTCACCAGGACAGGGGGCGTTTGTATCCTACAATGAGCAGTTCTTC
CDR3 protein: CASSPGQGAFVSYNEQFF
clone size: -
D gene: TRBD1
V gene: TRBV18
J gene: TRBJ2-1

CDR3 DNA: TGCAGCGATCACAGGGGGCGACGATGCGAGCAGTACTTC
CDR3 protein: CSDHRGRRCEQYF
clone size: -
D gene: TRBD1
V gene: TRBV29-1
J gene: TRBJ2-7

CDR3 DNA: TGTGCCAGCAGCCAAGAGAAAGGGCTAGCGTTCTACAATGAGCAGTTCTTC
CDR3 protein: CASSQEKGLAFYNEQFF
clone size: once
D gene: -
V gene: TRBV3-1/TRBV3-2
J gene: TRBJ2-1

CDR3 DNA: TGTGCCAGCAGCTTACTTGGCCGCACAGATACGCAGTATTTT
CDR3 protein: CASSLLGRTDTQYF
clone size: -
D gene: -
V gene: TRBV7-2
J gene: TRBJ2-3

CDR3 DNA: TGCGCCAGCAGCCAAGAGGGTCGGGCCAGGGAGGCTGAAGCTTTCTTT
CDR3 protein: CASSQEGRAREAEAFF
clone size: -
D gene: -
V gene: TRBV4-1
J gene: TRBJ1-1

CDR3 DNA: TGTGCCAGCAGTTTAGGGGTGGGGGGTAAAGAGACCCAGTACTTC
CDR3 protein: CASSLGVGGKETQYF
clone size: -
D gene: -
V gene: TRBV27
J gene: TRBJ2-5

CDR3 DNA: TGTGCCAGCAAGGGGGGGCTTTCACCCCTCCACTTT
CDR3 protein: CASKGGLSPLHF
clone size: -
D gene: -
V gene: TRBV28
J gene: TRBJ1-6

CDR3 DNA: TGCGCCAGCAGCCCGACCTCGAGGGCAGGGGGCCACGGGGAGCTGTTTTTT
CDR3 protein: CASSPTSRAGGHGELFF
clone size: -
D gene: TRBD1
V gene: TRBV5-1
J gene: TRBJ2-2

CDR3 DNA: TGTGCCAGTACCGAGGGATGGCAAGAGACCCAGTACTTC
CDR3 protein: CASTEGWQETQYF
clone size: -
D gene: -
V gene: TRBV19
J gene: TRBJ2-5

CDR3 DNA: TGTGCCAGCAGCCCGACAGGGCCCAACAATCAGCCCCAGCATTTT
CDR3 protein: CASSPTGPNNQPQHF
clone size: few
D gene: TRBD1
V gene: TRBV6-2/TRBV6-3
J gene: TRBJ1-5